Listed here are 15 T cell receptor beta chains from one sample, sequenced in a study of cytomegalovirus exposure and HLA in healthy donors (dated by TCRdb to 2015 to 2018). The library was made by the immunoSEQ multiplex PCR assay. TCRdb retrieved this table from immuneACCESS and kept in-frame rearrangements only. Not all clones are present; in checked studies, unresolved V genes account for under half, and no reason is known for the remainder. For this sample there are about 130,000 clones; more than 95% appear just once. About 1.8% of the sample goes to the ten largest clones. The source material was PBMCs. These receptors were obtained from a man aged 18-30 years in good health and CMV-seronegative.

The chain uses TRBV7-8 and TRBJ2-4; the D gene is possibly TRBD1 (6 bases). The CDR3 totals 12 residues. The V end was cut by 5 bases, the J end by 12 bases, with 14 bases between. The V gene's germline CDR1 is SGHVS and CDR2 FQNEAQ. DNA of the CDR3: TGTGCCAGCAGCGCTCACAGGGACGCTCAGTACTTC. Its translation is CASSAHRDAQYF.

This chain links TRBV28 with TRBJ2-3; 9 nucleotides match TRBD2. Trimming at V came to 2 bases and at J to 2 bases, leaving 5 bases not matched to a gene. Germline lookup yields CDR1 MDHEN and CDR2 SYDVKM. This CDR3 has 16 amino acids. This CDR3 reads CASSLVSGGSTDTQYF. DNA for the CDR3: TGTGCCAGCAGTTTAGTTAGCGGGGGATCCACAGATACGCAGTATTTT.

The V and J genes are TRBV28 and TRBJ1-1, with 10 nucleotides matching TRBD1. V dropped 5 bases and J dropped 4; count of bases not matched to a gene: 4. The CDR3 has 14 amino acids. Looked up from germline, CDR1 is MDHEN and CDR2 is SYDVKM. CDR3 nucleotides: TGTGCCAGCAGTCTAAGGGACAGGGGCACTGAAGCTTTCTTT. Translating it yields CASSLRDRGTEAFF.

J is TRBJ1-1 and V is TRBV6-6; 9 bases match TRBD1. The CDR3 loop spans 13 amino acids. CDR1 MNHNY and CDR2 SVGAGI come from the germline V gene (reference sequence). The junction had 5 bases not matched to a gene; V was cut back by 8 bases and J by 4 bases. CDR3 DNA sequence: TGTGCCAGCTGGGACAGGGTTCCCACTGAAGCTTTCTTT. This gives the protein CASWDRVPTEAFF.

The V call is TRBV28, the J call TRBJ1-1, with D perhaps matching TRBD1 (6 bases). The CDR3 contains 15 residues. Germline V gives CDR1 MDHEN, CDR2 SYDVKM. V shed 6 bases and J shed 4 bases, with 18 bases lying between them. Here the CDR3 reads CASSPRRGAGTEAFF. CDR3 coding DNA: TGTGCCAGCAGCCCAAGACGGGGGGCTGGCACTGAAGCTTTCTTT.

The chain uses TRBV7-2 and TRBJ1-5, with a possible D match to TRBD1 (6 bases). CDR1 is SGHTA and CDR2 is FQGNSA in the germline V gene. The CDR3 length is 14 residues. Trimming cost V 4 bases and J 5 bases, with 12 bases left between them. The CDR3 here is CASSSPGQYQPQHF. CDR3 bases: TGTGCCAGCAGCTCCCCGGGACAATATCAGCCCCAGCATTTT.

The chain is built from TRBV5-4 and TRBJ2-7; D is unresolved. CDR1 is SGHNT and CDR2 is YYREEE in the germline V gene (reference sequence). Trimming left V 0 bases short and J 6 bases short, with 7 bases between. The CDR3 consists of 12 residues. In DNA form, the CDR3 reads TGTGCCAGCAGCTTGGATCCCCGCGAGCAGTACTTC. Translating it yields CASSLDPREQYF.

The chain couples TRBV9 to TRBJ2-3, with 8 bases identical to TRBD1. The germline V gene has CDR1 SGDLS and CDR2 YYNGEE. With 4 bases clipped from V and 2 bases from J, the junction kept 9 bases outside the gene matches. CDR3 size: 16 residues. The CDR3 protein is CASSSRTGLNTDTQYF. The CDR3 DNA reads TGTGCCAGCAGCTCCCGGACAGGGTTGAACACAGATACGCAGTATTTT.

V and J are TRBV6-5 and TRBJ2-3; no firm D call. CDR1 and CDR2 (germline): MNHEY, SVGAGI. Trimming removed 2 bases from V and 6 bases from J, with 9 bases in between. This CDR3 has 13 amino acids. DNA for the CDR3: TGTGCCAGCAGTTACGGCCCCTCGGATACGCAGTATTTT. Protein product: CASSYGPSDTQYF.

V gene TRBV6-5 combines with J gene TRBJ2-7; 8 bases are a match to TRBD1. The V gene end was trimmed by 5 bases and the J gene end by 3 bases; junction bases not matched to a gene: 9. This CDR3 comprises 15 residues. The germline CDR1 and CDR2 sequences are MNHEY and SVGAGI. The CDR3 DNA is TGTGCCAGCAGTCTGGCGGGACAGGTCATCTACGAGCAGTACTTC. Protein: CASSLAGQVIYEQYF.

The rearrangement joins TRBV7-9 to TRBJ2-1; 14 bases fit TRBD2. The J segment lost 1 base and the V segment lost 5 bases, leaving 4 bases of the junction unmatched. The CDR3 covers 17 residues. Germline CDR1 reads SEHNR; CDR2 reads FQNEAQ (reference sequence). The CDR3 loop reads CASSTGLAGGSYNEQFF. CDR3 nucleotide sequence: TGTGCCAGCAGCACTGGACTAGCGGGAGGTTCCTACAATGAGCAGTTCTTC.

The genes are TRBV6-6 and TRBJ2-7, with unresolved D. Trimming left V 5 bases short and J 2 bases short, with 13 bases between. From germline, CDR1 is MNHNY and CDR2 SVGAGI (reference sequence). The CDR3 is 14 amino acids. The CDR3 region has the DNA TGTGCCAGCAGTACCTGGGCCCGACCCTACGAGCAGTACTTC. It codes for CASSTWARPYEQYF.

The chain couples TRBV7-8 to TRBJ1-1; D might be TRBD1 (5 bases). In germline, CDR1 is SGHVS, CDR2 FQNEAQ. This CDR3 comprises 16 residues. The V end was cut by 6 bases, the J end by 1 base, with 18 bases between. CDR3 region: CASSSPPGGGNTEAFF. CDR3 bases: TGTGCCAGCAGTTCTCCCCCCGGGGGGGGGAACACTGAAGCTTTCTTT.

The rearrangement uses TRBV6-6 and TRBJ2-2; TRBD2 matches 10 bases. This CDR3 has 15 residues. From germline, CDR1 is MNHNY and CDR2 SVGAGI (reference sequence). The junction had 2 bases not matched to a gene; V was cut back by 5 bases and J by 2 bases. The CDR3 sequence is CASSLAGENTGELFF. The CDR3 nucleotides are TGTGCCAGCAGTCTAGCGGGGGAAAACACCGGGGAGCTGTTTTTT.

This chain connects TRBV27 to TRBJ1-1, with a possible D match to TRBD1 (6 bases). The germline V gene encodes CDR1 MNHEY and CDR2 SMNVEV (reference sequence). The V and J ends lost 5 bases and 5 bases respectively, with 15 bases between them. This CDR3 comprises 14 residues. CDR3 protein: CASSPQGVVTEAFF. CDR3 bases: TGTGCCAGCAGTCCACAGGGTGTTGTAACTGAAGCTTTCTTT.